The 28 T cell receptor beta chains below were found in one sample sequenced in a study of identical twins. TCRdb re-derived calls from the 5' RACE reads in MiXCR, one entry per CDR3 protein. The table shows roughly 240,000 distinct CDR3 sequences, with 7.5% occurring only once. These data were also filed under a second study, of yellow fever vaccine responses in identical twins.

Sequences were obtained from CD8+ T cells sorted from blood. Source of these receptors: a woman aged 18-29 years in good health.

This clonotype was seen repeatedly, ten times or more. This sequence joins TRBV27 and TRBJ2-1, with 10 positions matching TRBD2. Germline assignment: CDR1 MNHEY and CDR2 SMNVEV (reference sequence). The length of the CDR3 is 14 residues. J was trimmed by 10 bases and V by 0 bases; bases with no gene match: 3. In DNA form, the CDR3 reads TGTGCCAGCAGTTTATCTAGCGGGAGGAGGGAGCAGTTCTTC. This codes for CASSLSSGRREQFF.

This clonotype was detected once. The chain has TRBV15 and TRBJ2-5; unclear D gene. The CDR3 totals 15 residues. Germline CDR1 and CDR2: LNHNV and YYDKDF (reference sequence). Trimming removed 6 bases at V and 5 bases at J, with 19 bases between. CDR3 nucleotide sequence: TGTGCCACCAGTGACTCTAAGGATTTCTGGGAGACCCAGTACTTC. It specifies CATSDSKDFWETQYF. Based on the CDR3 plus reference TRBV15 and TRBJ2-5, the full variable domain is DAMVIQNPRYQVTQFGKPVTLSCSQTLNHNVMYWYQQKSSQAPKLLFHYYDKDFNNEADTPDNFQSRRPNTSFCFLDIRSPGLGDTAMYLCATSDSKDFWETQYFGPGTRLLVL.

This clonotype has a handful of counts. The chain links TRBV5-6 to TRBJ2-1, with a tentative D call TRBD2 (6 bases). Deletions cut 3 bases from V and 0 bases from J, with 13 bases between. Germline CDR1 SGHDT, CDR2 YYEEEE. This CDR3 contains 16 residues. CDR3 in DNA: TGTGCCAGCAGCTCCTCGGGACTCGGCTCCTACAATGAGCAGTTCTTC. It yields the protein CASSSSGLGSYNEQFF.

The chain carries TRBV20-1 and TRBJ2-7; D is uncertain. This CDR3 region has 13 residues. From germline, CDR1 is DFQATT and CDR2 SNEGSKA (reference sequence). Trimming took 0 bases from V and 2 from J, leaving 8 bases between them. DNA for the CDR3: TGCAGTGCTAGAGATCACCATACCTACGAGCAGTACTTC. This codes for CSARDHHTYEQYF.

This clonotype appeared a few times. The chain has TRBV4-2 and TRBJ2-5, with 7 nucleotides matching TRBD2. V shed 4 bases and J 5 bases; nucleotides not matched to a gene: 4. Germline lookup yields CDR1 LGHNA and CDR2 YNFKEQ. CDR3 length equals 13 residues. In DNA form, the CDR3 reads TGTGCCAGCAGCCCCAGTAGCGGGGAGACCCAGTACTTC. Its protein is CASSPSSGETQYF.

This clonotype was observed a handful of times. The chain links TRBV20-1 to TRBJ2-5; TRBD2 aligns across 9 bases. This CDR3 comprises 18 residues. In germline, CDR1 is DFQATT, CDR2 SNEGSKA (reference sequence). The junction had 12 bases not matched to a gene; V was cut back by 0 bases and J by 1 base. The DNA for the CDR3 is TGCAGTGCTAGAGATGGGGGTGGGTCTAGCGGGATCCAAGAGACCCAGTACTTC. Its protein is CSARDGGGSSGIQETQYF.

This clonotype has only a few counts. The V gene is TRBV7-6, the J gene TRBJ2-7; D may correspond to TRBD1 or TRBD2 (5 bases each). Germline CDR1 and CDR2: SGHVS and FNYEAQ. This CDR3 contains 15 residues. Trimming pared 5 bases from V and 3 bases from J, leaving 17 bases between. CDR3 loop: CASSPGAGLNYEQYV. The DNA for the CDR3 is TGTGCCAGCAGCCCCGGGGCGGGTTTAAACTACGAGCAGTACGTC.

This clonotype was detected a few times. The chain carries TRBV6-5 and TRBJ1-1, with TRBD1 matching over 7 bases. J was trimmed by 3 bases and V by 1 base; bases with no gene match: 5. The CDR3 contains 15 residues. Germline CDR1 is MNHEY and CDR2 is SVGAGI. CDR3 DNA: TGTGCCAGCAGTTACTACGACAGGGCTGACACTGAAGCTTTCTTT. This encodes CASSYYDRADTEAFF.

This clonotype was counted many times. V usage is TRBV29-1 and J usage is TRBJ2-1; D is perhaps TRBD1 or TRBD2 (5 bases each). Trimming removed 2 bases from V and 2 bases from J, with 16 bases in between. The CDR3 runs to 16 residues. Germline loops: CDR1 SQVTM, CDR2 ANQGSEA. Here the CDR3 reads CSVEQGGLGAYNEQFF. The CDR3 coding sequence is TGCAGCGTTGAACAGGGCGGGCTAGGGGCCTACAATGAGCAGTTCTTC.

This clonotype was picked up many times. The chain is built from TRBV20-1 and TRBJ2-7; a weak D match, TRBD1 (7 bases). Between the trimmed V and J ends, which lost 6 bases and 2 bases, there was a span of 14 bases. The CDR3 is 13 amino acids. The V gene's germline CDR1 is DFQATT and CDR2 SNEGSKA (reference sequence). The CDR3 DNA sequence: TGCAGTGCACTTACAGGGGAGGCCTACGAGCAGTACTTC. It specifies CSALTGEAYEQYF.

This clonotype was seen a few times. The chain uses TRBV20-1 and TRBJ2-1; 9 bases line up with TRBD2. Germline V gene lookup returns CDR1 DFQATT and CDR2 SNEGSKA (reference sequence). The CDR3 runs to 15 residues. J was trimmed by 9 bases and V by 0 bases; bases with no gene match: 9. CDR3 DNA sequence: TGCAGTGCTAGAGATTCTAGCGGGAAGCTGGGTGAGCAGTTCTTC. It translates to CSARDSSGKLGEQFF.

The rearrangement joins TRBV4-1 to TRBJ2-5; D not certain. The CDR3 covers 16 residues. V lost 0 bases to trimming and J lost 2 bases, with 13 bases between them. The V gene's germline CDR1 is MGHRA and CDR2 YSYEKL. CDR3 protein: CASSQEVWARQETQYF. Written as DNA, the CDR3 is TGCGCCAGCAGCCAAGAGGTGTGGGCACGGCAAGAGACCCAGTACTTC.

A note on this clonotype: A read error is possible here, since a much larger clone lies one base away. V usage is TRBV7-3 and J usage is TRBJ2-1, with D uncertain. There are 15 residues in the CDR3. Germline V gene sequence: CDR1 SGHTA, CDR2 FQGTGA. CDR3 sequence: CASSLGLGPYNKQFF. The CDR3 DNA reads TGTGCCAGCAGCTTAGGGCTAGGGCCCTACAATAAGCAGTTCTTC.

At least ten counts were recorded for this clonotype. This rearrangement joins TRBV15 to TRBJ2-7, with a weak D call TRBD2 (5 bases). The germline gives CDR1 LNHNV, CDR2 YYDKDF (reference sequence). Between the trimmed V and J ends, which lost 8 bases and 1 base, there was a span of 15 bases. The CDR3 totals 14 residues. The CDR3 here is CATSLGSGSYEQYF. DNA of the CDR3: TGTGCCACCTCCCTAGGATCGGGGTCCTACGAGCAGTACTTC.

This clonotype was seen repeatedly, ten times or more. This chain links TRBV10-1 with TRBJ2-7; D remains unclear. The V end lost 3 bases, the J end lost 3 bases, and 0 bases lay between the germline ends. This CDR3 region has 10 residues. Germline assignment: CDR1 WNHNN and CDR2 SYGVQD (reference sequence). The CDR3 nucleotides read TGCGCCAGCAGTGACTACGAGCAGTACGTC. It codes for CASSDYEQYV.

This clonotype was detected a few times. The chain employs TRBV20-1 and TRBJ1-1, with 8 bases identical to TRBD1. Germline lookup yields CDR1 DFQATT and CDR2 SNEGSKA (reference sequence). This CDR3 region has 16 residues. After removal of 0 bases from V and 0 bases from J, the junction contained 6 bases not matched to a gene. The CDR3 nucleotides read TGCAGTGCTAGAGATTTGGACAGGGCGGTGAACACTGAAGCTTTCTTT. This encodes CSARDLDRAVNTEAFF.

This clonotype was seen more than once but under ten times. The chain is built from TRBV12-3 or TRBV12-4 and TRBJ1-2; D not resolved. This CDR3 has 13 amino acids. V was shortened by 4 bases and J by 5 bases, with 11 bases between the two germline ends. CDR3 coding DNA: TGTGCCAGCAGTTGGCAGGAGAAGTATGGCTACACCTTC. Translation: CASSWQEKYGYTF.

This clonotype showed up just a few times. This chain connects TRBV12-3 or TRBV12-4 to TRBJ1-6; D is unclear. V was shortened by 2 bases and J by 3 bases, with 8 bases between the two germline ends. The CDR3 runs to 15 residues. The CDR3 protein is CASSLRAYYNSPLHF. The CDR3 DNA follows: TGTGCCAGCAGTTTAAGGGCTTACTATAATTCACCCCTCCACTTT.

This clonotype was detected ten times or more. Here the CDR3 reads CASSQGVWTEAFF. CDR3 nucleotides: TGCGCCAGCAGCCAGGGGGTTTGGACTGAAGCTTTCTTT. This chain connects TRBV4-1 to TRBJ1-1, with a tentative D call TRBD1 (5 bases). Germline V gives CDR1 MGHRA, CDR2 YSYEKL. The CDR3 runs to 13 residues. Between the trimmed V and J ends, which lost 3 bases and 5 bases, there was a span of 10 bases.

This clonotype occurred many times. This chain joins TRBV14 and TRBJ1-1; D might be TRBD1 (5 bases). The CDR3 runs 13 residues. Per germline, CDR1 SGHDN and CDR2 FVKESK. The V and J ends lost 4 bases and 6 bases respectively, with 12 bases between them. The CDR3, as DNA: TGTGCCAGCAGCCTACAGGTTTCTGCTGAAGCTTTCTTT. This sequence encodes CASSLQVSAEAFF.

The chain joins TRBV9 to TRBJ2-3, with 10 bases that match TRBD2. From germline, CDR1 is SGDLS and CDR2 YYNGEE. The CDR3 runs 17 residues. V lost 3 bases to trimming and J lost 0 bases; unmatched junction nucleotides: 7. The CDR3 loop is CASSAYPSGSSTDTQYF. DNA for the CDR3: TGTGCCAGCAGCGCTTACCCTAGCGGGAGTAGCACAGATACGCAGTATTTT.

This chain uses TRBV20-1 with TRBJ2-7, with D possibly being TRBD1 or TRBD2 (5 bases each). The CDR3 contains 15 residues. V gave up 5 bases and J gave up 5 bases, with 22 bases separating them. Germline V CDR1 and CDR2: DFQATT, SNEGSKA (reference sequence). This chain's CDR3 is CSAGTRSPPFHEQYF. In DNA form, the CDR3 reads TGCAGTGCTGGGACGCGCAGCCCCCCGTTTCACGAGCAGTACTTC.

In its sample, this clonotype was seen a few times. This chain connects TRBV29-1 to TRBJ1-2; 7 bases match TRBD1. CDR1 SQVTM and CDR2 ANQGSEA come from the germline V gene. The CDR3 sequence is 14 residues long. The J segment lost 2 bases and the V segment lost 4 bases, leaving 7 bases of the junction unmatched. Here the CDR3 DNA reads TGCAGCGTTGCCAGGACGACAGGGAACTATGGCTACACCTTC. It encodes CSVARTTGNYGYTF.

The gene calls are TRBV12-3 or TRBV12-4 and TRBJ1-2, with TRBD1 as a possible D gene (5 bases). V gave up 5 bases and J gave up 6 bases, with 13 bases separating them. The CDR3 loop spans 13 amino acids. The CDR3 loop reads CASSHPRGDGYTF. The CDR3 DNA reads TGTGCCAGCAGTCATCCTCGGGGGGATGGCTACACCTTC.

This clonotype came up a few times. This CDR3 is CASRSGGARGEQFF. The CDR3, as DNA: TGTGCCAGCAGAAGCGGGGGGGCCAGGGGTGAGCAGTTCTTC. The rearrangement links TRBV27 to TRBJ2-1, with 10 positions matching TRBD2. The CDR3 runs to 14 residues. Germline loops: CDR1 MNHEY, CDR2 SMNVEV (reference sequence). Trimming cost V 6 bases and J 9 bases; bases outside gene matches: 8.

This clonotype was picked up many times. The chain uses TRBV2 and TRBJ2-3, with TRBD1 matching 7 bases. The V and J ends lost 2 bases and 5 bases, in that order; junction bases with no gene match: 4. The CDR3 consists of 14 residues. Germline CDR1 SNHLY, CDR2 FYNNEI. This chain's CDR3 is CASSEYRGRDTQYF. The CDR3 DNA reads TGTGCCAGCAGTGAATATAGGGGGCGAGATACGCAGTATTTT.

In its sample, this clonotype was seen many times. V is TRBV7-9 and J is TRBJ1-5; TRBD1 agrees at 7 bases. Trimming removed 5 bases from V and 6 bases from J; junction bases left unmatched: 10. The CDR3 sequence is 15 residues long. The germline gives CDR1 SEHNR, CDR2 FQNEAQ (reference sequence). The CDR3 loop is CASSPRGGGSQPQHF. The CDR3 bases are TGTGCCAGCAGCCCTAGAGGGGGCGGAAGTCAGCCCCAGCATTTT.

The genes are TRBV11-3 and TRBJ2-7; 12 bases agree with TRBD2. With V trimmed by 6 bases and J by 5 bases, 2 bases remained unmatched. The CDR3 has 13 amino acids. Per the germline V gene, CDR1 is SGHNT and CDR2 is YENEEA. DNA of the CDR3: TGTGCCAGCAGACTAGCGGGAGGCGACGAGCAGTACTTC. Its protein is CASRLAGGDEQYF.